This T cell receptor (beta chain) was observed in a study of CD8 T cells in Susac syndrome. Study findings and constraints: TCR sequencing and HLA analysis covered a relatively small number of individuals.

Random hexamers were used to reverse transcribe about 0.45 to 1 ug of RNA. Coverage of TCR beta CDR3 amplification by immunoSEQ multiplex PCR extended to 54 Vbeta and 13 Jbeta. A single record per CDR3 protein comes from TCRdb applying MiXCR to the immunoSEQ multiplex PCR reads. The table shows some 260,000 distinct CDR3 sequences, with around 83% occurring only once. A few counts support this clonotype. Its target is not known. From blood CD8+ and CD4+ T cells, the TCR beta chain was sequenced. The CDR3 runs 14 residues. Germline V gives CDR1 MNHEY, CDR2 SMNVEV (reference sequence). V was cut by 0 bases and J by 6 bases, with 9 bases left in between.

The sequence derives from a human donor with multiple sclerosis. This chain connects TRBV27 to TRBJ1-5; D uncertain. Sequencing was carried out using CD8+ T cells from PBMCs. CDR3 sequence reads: CASSLSGFSQPQHF. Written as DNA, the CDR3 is TGTGCCAGCAGTTTATCCGGCTTCAGTCAGCCCCAGCATTTT.